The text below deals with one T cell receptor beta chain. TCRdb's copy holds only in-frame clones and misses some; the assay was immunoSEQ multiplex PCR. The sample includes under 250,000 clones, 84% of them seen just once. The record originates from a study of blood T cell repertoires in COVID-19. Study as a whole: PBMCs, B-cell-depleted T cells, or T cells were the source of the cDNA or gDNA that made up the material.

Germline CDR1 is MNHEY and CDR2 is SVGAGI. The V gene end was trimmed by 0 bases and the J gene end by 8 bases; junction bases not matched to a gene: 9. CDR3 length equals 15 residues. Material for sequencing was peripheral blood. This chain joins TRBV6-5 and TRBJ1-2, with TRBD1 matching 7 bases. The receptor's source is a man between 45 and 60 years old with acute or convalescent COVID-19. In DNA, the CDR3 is TGTGCCAGCAGTTACTCGAATAAGGGGGCGTGGGGCTACACCTTC. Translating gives CASSYSNKGAWGYTF.